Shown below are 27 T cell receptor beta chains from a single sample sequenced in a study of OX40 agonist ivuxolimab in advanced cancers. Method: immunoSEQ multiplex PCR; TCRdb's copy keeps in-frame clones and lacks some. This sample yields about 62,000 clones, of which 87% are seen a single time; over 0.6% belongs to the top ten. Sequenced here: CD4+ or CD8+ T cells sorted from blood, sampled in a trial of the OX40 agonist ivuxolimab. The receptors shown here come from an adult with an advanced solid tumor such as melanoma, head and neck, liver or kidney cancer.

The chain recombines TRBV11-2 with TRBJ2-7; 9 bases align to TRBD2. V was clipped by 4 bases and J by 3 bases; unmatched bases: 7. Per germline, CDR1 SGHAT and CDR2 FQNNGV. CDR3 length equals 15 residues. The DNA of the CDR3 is TGTGCCAGCAGCTCGGGCGGGGGGGGAATCTACGAGCAGTACTTC. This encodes CASSSGGGGIYEQYF.

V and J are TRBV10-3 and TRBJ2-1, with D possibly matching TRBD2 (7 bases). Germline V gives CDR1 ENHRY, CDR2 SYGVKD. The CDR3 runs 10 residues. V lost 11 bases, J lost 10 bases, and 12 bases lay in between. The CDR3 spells CASGGPEQFF. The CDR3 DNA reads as TGTGCCTCGGGGGGCCCCGAGCAGTTCTTC.

The CDR3 protein is CASQGGPNEKLFF. The CDR3 DNA reads TGTGCCAGCCAAGGGGGCCCTAATGAAAAACTGTTTTTT. The rearrangement uses TRBV18 and TRBJ1-4; TRBD1 aligns across 7 bases. V dropped 8 bases and J dropped 3; count of bases not matched to a gene: 3. CDR1 and CDR2 from the germline V gene are KGHSH and LQKENI. The length of the CDR3 is 13 residues.

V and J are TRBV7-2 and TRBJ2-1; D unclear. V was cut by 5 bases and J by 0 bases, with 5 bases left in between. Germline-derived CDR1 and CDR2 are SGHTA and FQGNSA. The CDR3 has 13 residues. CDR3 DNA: TGTGCCAGCAGCCAGAGCTCCTACAATGAGCAGTTCTTC. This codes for CASSQSSYNEQFF.

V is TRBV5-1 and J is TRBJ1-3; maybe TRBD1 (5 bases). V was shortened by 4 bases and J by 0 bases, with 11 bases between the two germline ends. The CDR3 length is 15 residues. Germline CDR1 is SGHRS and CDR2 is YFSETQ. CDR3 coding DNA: TGCGCCAGCAGCCCGCCCCAGGGCTCTGGAAACACCATATATTTT. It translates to CASSPPQGSGNTIYF.

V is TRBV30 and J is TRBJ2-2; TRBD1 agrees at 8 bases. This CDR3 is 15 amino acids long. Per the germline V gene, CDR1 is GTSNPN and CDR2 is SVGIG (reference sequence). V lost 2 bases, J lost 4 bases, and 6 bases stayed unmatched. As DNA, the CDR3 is TGTGCCTGGAGTCTGGGGACAGGTTTCACCGGGGAGCTGTTTTTT. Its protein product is CAWSLGTGFTGELFF.

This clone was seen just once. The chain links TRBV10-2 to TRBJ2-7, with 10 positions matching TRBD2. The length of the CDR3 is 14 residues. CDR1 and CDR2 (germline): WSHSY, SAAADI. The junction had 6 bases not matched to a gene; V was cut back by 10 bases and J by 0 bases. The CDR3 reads CAITPSGSSYEQYF. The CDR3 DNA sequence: TGCGCCATCACCCCTAGCGGGAGCTCCTACGAGCAGTACTTC.

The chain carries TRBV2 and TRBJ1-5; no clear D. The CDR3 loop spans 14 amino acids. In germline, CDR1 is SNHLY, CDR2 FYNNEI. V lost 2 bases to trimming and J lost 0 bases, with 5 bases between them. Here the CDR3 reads CASSESYSNQPQHF. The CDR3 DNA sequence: TGTGCCAGCAGTGAAAGTTATAGCAATCAGCCCCAGCATTTT. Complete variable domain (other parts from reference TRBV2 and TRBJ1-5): EPEVTQTPSHQVTQMGQEVILRCVPISNHLYFYWYRQILGQKVEFLVSFYNNEISEKSEIFDDQFSVERPDGSNFTLKIRSTKLEDSAMYFCASSESYSNQPQHFGDGTRLSIL.

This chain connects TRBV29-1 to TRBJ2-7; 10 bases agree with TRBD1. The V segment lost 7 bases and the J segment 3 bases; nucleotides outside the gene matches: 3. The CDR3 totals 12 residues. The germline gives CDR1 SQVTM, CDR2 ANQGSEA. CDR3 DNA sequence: TGCAGCGCTGGGGACAGGGGCTACGAGCAGTACTTC. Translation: CSAGDRGYEQYF.

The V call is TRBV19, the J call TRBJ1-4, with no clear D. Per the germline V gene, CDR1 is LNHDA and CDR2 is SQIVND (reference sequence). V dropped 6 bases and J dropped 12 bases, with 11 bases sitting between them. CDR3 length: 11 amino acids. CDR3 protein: CASRGPAELFF. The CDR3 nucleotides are TGTGCCAGTAGAGGTCCGGCAGAACTGTTTTTT. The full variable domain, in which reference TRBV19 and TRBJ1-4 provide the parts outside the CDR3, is DGGITQSPKYLFRKEGQNVTLSCEQNLNHDAMYWYRQDPGQGLRLIYYSQIVNDFQKGDIAEGYSVSREKKESFPLTVTSAQKNPTAFYLCASRGPAELFFGSGTQLSVL.

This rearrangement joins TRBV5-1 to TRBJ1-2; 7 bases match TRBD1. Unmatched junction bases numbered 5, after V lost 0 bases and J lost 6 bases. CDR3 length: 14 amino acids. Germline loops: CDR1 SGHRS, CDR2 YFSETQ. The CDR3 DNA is TGCGCCAGCAGCTTGGGGACCAGGGGGAATGGCTACACCTTC. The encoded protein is CASSLGTRGNGYTF.

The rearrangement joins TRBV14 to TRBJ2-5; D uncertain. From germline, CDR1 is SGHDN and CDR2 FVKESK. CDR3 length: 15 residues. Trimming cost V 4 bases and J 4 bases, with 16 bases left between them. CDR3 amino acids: CASSLWTPGGETQYF. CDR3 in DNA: TGTGCCAGCAGCCTTTGGACGCCGGGTGGAGAGACCCAGTACTTC.

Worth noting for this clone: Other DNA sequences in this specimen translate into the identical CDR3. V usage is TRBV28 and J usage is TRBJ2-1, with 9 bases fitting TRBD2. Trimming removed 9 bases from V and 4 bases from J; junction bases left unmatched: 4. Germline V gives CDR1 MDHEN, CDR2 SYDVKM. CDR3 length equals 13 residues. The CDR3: CASSGGPYNEQFF. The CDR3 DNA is TGTGCCAGTAGCGGGGGACCATACAATGAGCAGTTCTTC.

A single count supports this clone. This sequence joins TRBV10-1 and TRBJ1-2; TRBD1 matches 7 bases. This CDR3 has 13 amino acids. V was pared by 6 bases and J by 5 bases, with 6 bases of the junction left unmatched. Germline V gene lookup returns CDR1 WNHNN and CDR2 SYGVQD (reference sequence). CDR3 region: CASSADRTYGYTF. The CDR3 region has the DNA TGCGCCAGCAGCGCGGACAGGACTTATGGCTACACCTTC.

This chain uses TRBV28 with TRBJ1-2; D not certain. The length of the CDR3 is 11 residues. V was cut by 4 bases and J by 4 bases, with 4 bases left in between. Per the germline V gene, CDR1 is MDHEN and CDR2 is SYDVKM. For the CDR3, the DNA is TGTGCCAGCAGTTATAGCTATGGCTACACCTTC. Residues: CASSYSYGYTF.

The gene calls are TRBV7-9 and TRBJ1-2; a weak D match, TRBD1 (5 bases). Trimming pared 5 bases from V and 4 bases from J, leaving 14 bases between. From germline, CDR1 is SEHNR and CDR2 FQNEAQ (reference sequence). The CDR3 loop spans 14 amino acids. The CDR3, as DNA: TGTGCCAGCAGCCCACCATTTGACAGCTATGGCTACACCTTC. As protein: CASSPPFDSYGYTF.

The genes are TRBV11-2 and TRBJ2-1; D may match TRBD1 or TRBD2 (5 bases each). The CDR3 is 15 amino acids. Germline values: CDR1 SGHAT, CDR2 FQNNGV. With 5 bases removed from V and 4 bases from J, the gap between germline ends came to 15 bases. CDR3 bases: TGTGCCAGCAGCCCCCCCGGGACCAAATACAATGAGCAGTTCTTC. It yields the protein CASSPPGTKYNEQFF.

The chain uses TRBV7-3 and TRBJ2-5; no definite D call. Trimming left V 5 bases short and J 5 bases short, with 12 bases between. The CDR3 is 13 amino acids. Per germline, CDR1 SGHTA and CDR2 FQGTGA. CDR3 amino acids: CASSRSTRETQYF. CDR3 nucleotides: TGTGCCAGCAGCCGTTCGACACGGGAGACCCAGTACTTC.

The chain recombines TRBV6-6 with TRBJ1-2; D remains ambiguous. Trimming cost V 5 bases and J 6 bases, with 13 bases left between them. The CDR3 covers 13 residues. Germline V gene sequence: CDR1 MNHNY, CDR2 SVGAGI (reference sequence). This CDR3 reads CASSPRGSDGYTF. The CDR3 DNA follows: TGTGCCAGCAGTCCTCGGGGTAGTGATGGCTACACCTTC.

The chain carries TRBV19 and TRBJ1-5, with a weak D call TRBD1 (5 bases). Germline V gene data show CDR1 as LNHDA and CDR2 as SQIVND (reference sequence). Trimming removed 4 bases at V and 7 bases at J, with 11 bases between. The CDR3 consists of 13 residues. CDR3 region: CASSNQGDQPQHF. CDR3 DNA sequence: TGTGCCAGTAGTAACCAGGGCGACCAGCCCCAGCATTTT.

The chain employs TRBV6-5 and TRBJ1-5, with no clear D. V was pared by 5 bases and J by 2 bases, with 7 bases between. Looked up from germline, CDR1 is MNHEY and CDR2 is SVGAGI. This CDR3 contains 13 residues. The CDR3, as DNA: TGTGCCAGCAGTCACGATGGCAATCAGCCCCAGCATTTT. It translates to CASSHDGNQPQHF.

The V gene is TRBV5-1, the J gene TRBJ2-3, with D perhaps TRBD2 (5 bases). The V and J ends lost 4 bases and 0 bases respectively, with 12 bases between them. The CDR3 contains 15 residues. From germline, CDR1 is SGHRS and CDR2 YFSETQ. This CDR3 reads CASSLDPGSTDTQYF. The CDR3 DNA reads TGCGCCAGCAGCCTGGATCCGGGGAGCACAGATACGCAGTATTTT.

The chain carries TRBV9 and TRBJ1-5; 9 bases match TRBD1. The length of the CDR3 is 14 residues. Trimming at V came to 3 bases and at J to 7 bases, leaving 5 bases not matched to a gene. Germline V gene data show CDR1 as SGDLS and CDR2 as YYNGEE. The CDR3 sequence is CASSAGTGPQPQHF. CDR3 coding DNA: TGTGCCAGCAGCGCCGGGACAGGGCCCCAGCCCCAGCATTTT. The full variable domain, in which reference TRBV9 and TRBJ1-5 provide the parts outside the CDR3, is DSGVTQTPKHLITATGQRVTLRCSPRSGDLSVYWYQQSLDQGLQFLIQYYNGEERAKGNILERFSAQQFPDLHSELNLSSLELGDSALYFCASSAGTGPQPQHFGDGTRLSIL.

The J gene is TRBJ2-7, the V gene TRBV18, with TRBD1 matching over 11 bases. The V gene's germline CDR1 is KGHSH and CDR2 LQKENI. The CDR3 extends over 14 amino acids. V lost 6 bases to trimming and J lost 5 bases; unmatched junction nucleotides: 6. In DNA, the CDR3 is TGTGCCAGCTCGGCCGGGACAGGGGGAAACGAGCAGTACTTC. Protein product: CASSAGTGGNEQYF.

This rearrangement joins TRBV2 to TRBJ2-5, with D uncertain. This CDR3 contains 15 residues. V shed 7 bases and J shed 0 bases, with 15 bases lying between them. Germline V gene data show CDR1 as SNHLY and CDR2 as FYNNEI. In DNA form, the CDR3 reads TGTGCCAGCACCAAATCGACAACGTACCAAGAGACCCAGTACTTC. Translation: CASTKSTTYQETQYF.

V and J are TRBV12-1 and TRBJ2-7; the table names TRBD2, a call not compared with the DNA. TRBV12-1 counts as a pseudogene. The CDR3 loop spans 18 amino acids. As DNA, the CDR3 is TGTGCCAGCAGCTTTGCGCGACTGTGGACTAGCACGGTCTACGAGCAGTACTTC. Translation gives CASSFARLWTSTVYEQYF.

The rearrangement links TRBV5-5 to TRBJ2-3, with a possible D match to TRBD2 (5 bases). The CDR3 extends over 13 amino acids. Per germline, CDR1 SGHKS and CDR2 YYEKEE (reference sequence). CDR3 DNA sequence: TGTGCGACTAAACTGTGGTCCACAGATACGCAGTATTTT. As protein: CATKLWSTDTQYF.